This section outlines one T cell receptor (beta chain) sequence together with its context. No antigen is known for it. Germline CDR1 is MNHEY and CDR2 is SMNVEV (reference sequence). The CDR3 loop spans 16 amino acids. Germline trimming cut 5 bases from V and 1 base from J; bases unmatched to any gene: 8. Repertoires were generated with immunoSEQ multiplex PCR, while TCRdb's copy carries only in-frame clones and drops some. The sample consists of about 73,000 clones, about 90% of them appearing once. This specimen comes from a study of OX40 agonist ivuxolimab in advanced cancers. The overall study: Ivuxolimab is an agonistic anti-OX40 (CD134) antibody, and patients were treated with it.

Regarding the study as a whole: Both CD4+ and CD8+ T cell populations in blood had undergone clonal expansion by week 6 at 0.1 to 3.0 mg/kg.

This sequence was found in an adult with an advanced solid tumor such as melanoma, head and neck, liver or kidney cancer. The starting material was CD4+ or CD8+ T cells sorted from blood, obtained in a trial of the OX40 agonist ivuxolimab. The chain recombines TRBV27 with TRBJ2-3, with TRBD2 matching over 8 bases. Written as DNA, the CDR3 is TGTGCCAGCAGTGACATAGCGGGAAGCGGCACAGATACGCAGTATTTT. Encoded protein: CASSDIAGSGTDTQYF.